Listed below are T cell receptor beta chains from one sample, sequenced in a study of OX40 agonist ivuxolimab in advanced cancers. Data came from immunoSEQ multiplex PCR; TCRdb stores just in-frame clones and leaves some out. The sample has tens of thousands of clones, 75% to 85% seen once. Sequencing used CD4+ or CD8+ T cells sorted from blood, obtained in a trial of the OX40 agonist ivuxolimab. These receptors were taken from an adult with an advanced solid tumor such as melanoma, head and neck, liver or kidney cancer. Each CDR3 is given with its conserved first and last residue. Each record gives: D gene, J gene, V gene, clone size, CDR3 length, CDR3 protein, CDR3 DNA. A D gene is named only where the DNA matches it firmly. Some rows have no size entry. The others give once, few or many, or a class for an expanded clone.

D gene: .
J gene: TRBJ2-2
V gene: TRBV19
clone size: .
CDR3 length: 17
CDR3 protein: CASSPSRRSANTGELFF
CDR3 DNA: TGTGCCAGTAGTCCCTCTCGACGTAGCGCGAACACCGGGGAGCTGTTTTTT

D gene: TRBD1
J gene: TRBJ1-1
V gene: TRBV6-5
clone size: .
CDR3 length: 16
CDR3 protein: CASSSRTGTIDVEAFF
CDR3 DNA: TGTGCCAGCAGTTCTAGGACAGGGACGATAGACGTTGAAGCTTTCTTT

D gene: .
J gene: TRBJ1-1
V gene: TRBV5-4
clone size: .
CDR3 length: 11
CDR3 protein: CASSLNTEAFF
CDR3 DNA: TGTGCCAGCAGCTTGAACACTGAAGCTTTCTTT

D gene: .
J gene: TRBJ2-2
V gene: TRBV18
clone size: once
CDR3 length: 15
CDR3 protein: CASSPPYANTGELFF
CDR3 DNA: TGTGCCAGCTCACCACCCTACGCGAACACCGGGGAGCTGTTTTTT

D gene: TRBD2
J gene: TRBJ2-3
V gene: TRBV5-4
clone size: .
CDR3 length: 15
CDR3 protein: CASSFGGRGTDTQYF
CDR3 DNA: TGTGCCAGCAGCTTTGGCGGGAGGGGCACAGATACGCAGTATTTT

D gene: TRBD1
J gene: TRBJ1-5
V gene: TRBV5-4
clone size: .
CDR3 length: 16
CDR3 protein: CASSYMDRGGNQPQHF
CDR3 DNA: TGTGCCAGCAGCTATATGGACAGGGGAGGCAATCAGCCCCAGCATTTT

D gene: TRBD1
J gene: TRBJ2-1
V gene: TRBV6-5
clone size: .
CDR3 length: 15
CDR3 protein: CASRRDSLSYNEQFF
CDR3 DNA: TGTGCCAGCAGGAGGGACAGCCTGTCCTACAATGAGCAGTTCTTC

D gene: .
J gene: TRBJ2-2
V gene: TRBV7-2
clone size: .
CDR3 length: 15
CDR3 protein: CASSPRTRGTGELFF
CDR3 DNA: TGTGCCAGCAGCCCCCGGACGAGGGGCACCGGGGAGCTGTTTTTT

D gene: TRBD1
J gene: TRBJ1-5
V gene: TRBV10-3
clone size: .
CDR3 length: 20
CDR3 protein: CAISESPGQGLSRGNQPQHF
CDR3 DNA: TGTGCCATCAGTGAGTCGCCGGGACAGGGACTAAGTAGAGGCAATCAGCCCCAGCATTTT

D gene: TRBD1
J gene: TRBJ2-1
V gene: TRBV11-3
clone size: .
CDR3 length: 14
CDR3 protein: CASSSLRGTGEQFF
CDR3 DNA: TGTGCCAGCAGTTCTCTTCGAGGGACAGGGGAGCAGTTCTTC

D gene: .
J gene: TRBJ2-5
V gene: TRBV6-6
clone size: .
CDR3 length: 14
CDR3 protein: CASSYVGQQETQYF
CDR3 DNA: TGTGCCAGCAGTTACGTCGGTCAGCAAGAGACCCAGTACTTC

D gene: TRBD1
J gene: TRBJ2-3
V gene: TRBV28
clone size: .
CDR3 length: 14
CDR3 protein: CAINTGGGTDTQYF
CDR3 DNA: TGTGCCATCAACACAGGGGGCGGTACAGATACGCAGTATTTT

D gene: TRBD1
J gene: TRBJ2-5
V gene: TRBV6-1
clone size: .
CDR3 length: 15
CDR3 protein: CASSDPRTGKETQYF
CDR3 DNA: TGTGCCAGCAGTGACCCCCGGACAGGGAAAGAGACCCAGTACTTC

D gene: TRBD1
J gene: TRBJ1-4
V gene: TRBV5-1
clone size: .
CDR3 length: 15
CDR3 protein: CASSTGQGPNEKLFF
CDR3 DNA: TGCGCCAGCAGCACGGGACAGGGGCCTAATGAAAAACTGTTTTTT

D gene: TRBD1
J gene: TRBJ1-4
V gene: TRBV7-8
clone size: few
CDR3 length: 15
CDR3 protein: CASSEYRGRNEKLFF
CDR3 DNA: TGTGCCAGCAGCGAGTACAGGGGGAGGAATGAAAAACTGTTTTTT

D gene: .
J gene: TRBJ2-1
V gene: TRBV28
clone size: few
CDR3 length: 13
CDR3 protein: CASSRTVNNEQFF
CDR3 DNA: TGTGCCAGCAGTCGGACAGTAAACAATGAGCAGTTCTTC

D gene: .
J gene: TRBJ1-1
V gene: TRBV7-3
clone size: few
CDR3 length: 14
CDR3 protein: CASSFRGGNTEAFF
CDR3 DNA: TGTGCCAGCAGCTTCCGAGGGGGGAACACTGAAGCTTTCTTT

D gene: .
J gene: TRBJ1-5
V gene: TRBV5-8
clone size: .
CDR3 length: 16
CDR3 protein: CASSRGRRGSNQPQHF
CDR3 DNA: TGTGCCAGCAGCCGAGGCCGCAGGGGAAGCAATCAGCCCCAGCATTTT

D gene: TRBD2
J gene: TRBJ2-7
V gene: TRBV5-1
clone size: .
CDR3 length: 15
CDR3 protein: CASSLDAGGPYEQYF
CDR3 DNA: TGCGCCAGCAGCTTGGACGCGGGAGGCCCCTACGAGCAGTACTTC

D gene: .
J gene: TRBJ2-3
V gene: TRBV6-5
clone size: .
CDR3 length: 11
CDR3 protein: CASASQDTQYF
CDR3 DNA: TGTGCCAGCGCCAGCCAGGATACGCAGTATTTT

D gene: .
J gene: TRBJ2-7
V gene: TRBV2
clone size: .
CDR3 length: 11
CDR3 protein: CATRGLYEQYF
CDR3 DNA: TGTGCCACTAGAGGACTATACGAGCAGTACTTC

D gene: .
J gene: TRBJ1-3
V gene: TRBV11-2
clone size: .
CDR3 length: 12
CDR3 protein: CASSADRNTIYF
CDR3 DNA: TGTGCCAGCAGCGCGGACAGAAACACCATATATTTT

D gene: .
J gene: TRBJ1-6
V gene: TRBV2
clone size: .
CDR3 length: 15
CDR3 protein: CASTNTGRVNSPLHF
CDR3 DNA: TGTGCCAGCACCAATACCGGGCGTGTAAATTCACCCCTCCACTTT

D gene: .
J gene: TRBJ1-4
V gene: TRBV28
clone size: .
CDR3 length: 15
CDR3 protein: CASTGRGATNEKLFF
CDR3 DNA: TGTGCCAGCACCGGGAGGGGGGCAACTAATGAAAAACTGTTTTTT

D gene: .
J gene: TRBJ1-1
V gene: TRBV28
clone size: .
CDR3 length: 14
CDR3 protein: CASRRRGAHTEAFF
CDR3 DNA: TGTGCCAGCAGGCGCCGGGGGGCTCACACTGAAGCTTTCTTT

D gene: TRBD1
J gene: TRBJ2-4
V gene: TRBV5-4
clone size: once
CDR3 length: 15
CDR3 protein: CASSLPGGGRNIQYF
CDR3 DNA: TGTGCCAGCAGCTTGCCAGGGGGTGGGAGAAACATTCAGTACTTC

D gene: .
J gene: TRBJ2-1
V gene: TRBV5-4
clone size: .
CDR3 length: 13
CDR3 protein: CASSSNLAYEQFF
CDR3 DNA: TGTGCCAGCAGCTCCAACCTAGCGTATGAGCAGTTCTTC

D gene: .
J gene: TRBJ1-6
V gene: TRBV28
clone size: .
CDR3 length: 13
CDR3 protein: CASRGQVGSPLHF
CDR3 DNA: TGTGCCAGCCGAGGACAAGTCGGATCACCCCTCCACTTT

D gene: TRBD1
J gene: TRBJ1-1
V gene: TRBV15
clone size: .
CDR3 length: 19
CDR3 protein: CATSRDPRLGDRAEAGAFF
CDR3 DNA: TGTGCCACCAGCAGAGATCCGCGTCTGGGCGACAGGGCGGAGGCTGGAGCTTTCTTT

D gene: .
J gene: TRBJ1-2
V gene: TRBV5-1
clone size: .
CDR3 length: 13
CDR3 protein: CASSPTGSMGYTF
CDR3 DNA: TGCGCCAGCAGCCCGACAGGCTCGATGGGCTACACCTTC

D gene: .
J gene: TRBJ2-3
V gene: TRBV2
clone size: .
CDR3 length: 12
CDR3 protein: CASSDRGDTQYF
CDR3 DNA: TGTGCCAGCAGTGACAGGGGAGATACGCAGTATTTT

D gene: .
J gene: TRBJ1-2
V gene: TRBV18
clone size: few
CDR3 length: 15
CDR3 protein: CASSPPGQPNYGYTF
CDR3 DNA: TGTGCCAGCTCACCACCGGGGCAGCCTAACTATGGCTACACCTTC

D gene: .
J gene: TRBJ1-1
V gene: TRBV18
clone size: few
CDR3 length: 13
CDR3 protein: CASSGKMNTEAFF
CDR3 DNA: TGTGCCAGCTCGGGAAAAATGAACACTGAAGCTTTCTTT

D gene: .
J gene: TRBJ2-3
V gene: TRBV11-3
clone size: .
CDR3 length: 14
CDR3 protein: CASSLSVGTDTQYF
CDR3 DNA: TGTGCCAGCAGCTTAAGTGTAGGAACAGATACGCAGTATTTT

D gene: .
J gene: TRBJ1-1
V gene: TRBV29-1
clone size: .
CDR3 length: 13
CDR3 protein: CSAPDRATTEAFF
CDR3 DNA: TGCAGCGCTCCGGACAGAGCGACCACTGAAGCTTTCTTT

D gene: .
J gene: TRBJ2-2
V gene: TRBV9
clone size: .
CDR3 length: 15
CDR3 protein: CASSSGQGSTGELFF
CDR3 DNA: TGTGCCAGCAGCTCCGGGCAGGGGAGCACCGGGGAGCTGTTTTTT

D gene: .
J gene: TRBJ1-2
V gene: TRBV28
clone size: .
CDR3 length: 18
CDR3 protein: CASSSAFRAQLANYGYTF
CDR3 DNA: TGTGCCAGCAGTTCAGCGTTCCGGGCCCAGTTAGCTAACTATGGCTACACCTTC

D gene: TRBD1
J gene: TRBJ1-5
V gene: TRBV7-6
clone size: once
CDR3 length: 22
CDR3 protein: CASSQILDRRGRPISLGQPQHF
CDR3 DNA: TGTGCCAGCAGCCAAATTCTTGACCGCAGGGGGCGTCCGATCTCCCTAGGGCAGCCCCAGCATTTT

D gene: .
J gene: TRBJ1-6
V gene: TRBV6-5
clone size: .
CDR3 length: 15
CDR3 protein: CASSYSGTYNSPLHF
CDR3 DNA: TGTGCCAGCAGTTACTCGGGAACCTATAATTCACCCCTCCACTTT

D gene: .
J gene: TRBJ1-5
V gene: TRBV5-8
clone size: .
CDR3 length: 15
CDR3 protein: CASSLGFRGSEPQHF
CDR3 DNA: TGTGCCAGCAGCTTGGGGTTCAGGGGATCCGAGCCCCAGCATTTT

D gene: .
J gene: TRBJ2-5
V gene: TRBV10-3
clone size: many
CDR3 length: 12
CDR3 protein: CAISSFQETQYF
CDR3 DNA: TGTGCCATCTCTAGTTTCCAAGAGACCCAGTACTTC

D gene: TRBD1
J gene: TRBJ2-1
V gene: TRBV29-1
clone size: .
CDR3 length: 15
CDR3 protein: CSASGQSLLYNEQFF
CDR3 DNA: TGCAGCGCATCGGGACAGAGTCTTCTTTACAATGAGCAGTTCTTC

D gene: TRBD1
J gene: TRBJ1-1
V gene: TRBV30
clone size: .
CDR3 length: 13
CDR3 protein: CAWSEQTGGKAFF
CDR3 DNA: TGTGCCTGGAGTGAACAGACAGGGGGCAAGGCTTTCTTT

D gene: .
J gene: TRBJ2-2
V gene: TRBV5-5
clone size: .
CDR3 length: 14
CDR3 protein: CASSFSLNTGELFF
CDR3 DNA: TGTGCCAGCAGCTTCTCCCTGAACACCGGGGAGCTGTTTTTT

D gene: .
J gene: TRBJ1-2
V gene: TRBV5-4
clone size: .
CDR3 length: 14
CDR3 protein: CASSLQGRIYGYTF
CDR3 DNA: TGTGCCAGCAGCTTACAGGGAAGGATCTATGGCTACACCTTC

D gene: .
J gene: TRBJ2-3
V gene: TRBV27
clone size: .
CDR3 length: 20
CDR3 protein: CASSLSYTPRGRGVADTQYF
CDR3 DNA: TGTGCCAGCAGTTTATCCTACACCCCCCGGGGAAGGGGAGTCGCAGATACGCAGTATTTT

D gene: TRBD1
J gene: TRBJ1-2
V gene: TRBV5-1
clone size: .
CDR3 length: 18
CDR3 protein: CASSPGQGTSMAFVRYTF
CDR3 DNA: TGCGCCAGCAGCCCGGGACAGGGGACCTCTATGGCGTTCGTGCGCTACACCTTC

D gene: .
J gene: TRBJ1-2
V gene: TRBV18
clone size: .
CDR3 length: 12
CDR3 protein: CASSGVGYGYTF
CDR3 DNA: TGTGCCAGCTCTGGGGTAGGCTATGGCTACACCTTC